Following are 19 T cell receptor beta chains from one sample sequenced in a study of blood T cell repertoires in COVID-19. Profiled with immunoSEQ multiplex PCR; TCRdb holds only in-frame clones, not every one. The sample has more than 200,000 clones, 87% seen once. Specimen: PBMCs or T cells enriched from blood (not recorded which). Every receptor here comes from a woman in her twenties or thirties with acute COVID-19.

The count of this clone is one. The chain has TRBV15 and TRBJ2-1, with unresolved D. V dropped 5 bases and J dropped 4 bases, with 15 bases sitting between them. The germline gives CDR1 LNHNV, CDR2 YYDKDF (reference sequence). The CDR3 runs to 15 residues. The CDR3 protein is CATSLTRSMYNEQFF. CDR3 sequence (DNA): TGTGCCACCAGCCTTACGAGGTCCATGTACAATGAGCAGTTCTTC.

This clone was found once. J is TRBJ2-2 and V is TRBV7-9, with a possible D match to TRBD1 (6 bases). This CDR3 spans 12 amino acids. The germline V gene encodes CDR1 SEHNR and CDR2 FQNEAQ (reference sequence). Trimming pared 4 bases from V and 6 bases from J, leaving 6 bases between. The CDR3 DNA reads TGTGCCAGCAGCTCAGGGGCCGGGGAGCTGTTTTTT. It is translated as CASSSGAGELFF. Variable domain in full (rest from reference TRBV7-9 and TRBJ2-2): DTGVSQNPRHKITKRGQNVTFRCDPISEHNRLYWYRQTLGQGPEFLTYFQNEAQLEKSRLLSDRFSAERPKGSFSTLEIQRTEQGDSAMYLCASSSGAGELFFGEGSRLTVL.

The CDR3 region is CASRGDLIYF. CDR3 nucleotides: TGTGCCAGCAGGGGGGACTTGATATATTTT. This rearrangement joins TRBV2 to TRBJ1-3; possibly TRBD1 for D (5 bases). Between the trimmed V and J ends, which lost 6 bases and 13 bases, there was a span of 10 bases. CDR3 length: 10 residues. Germline lookup yields CDR1 SNHLY and CDR2 FYNNEI.

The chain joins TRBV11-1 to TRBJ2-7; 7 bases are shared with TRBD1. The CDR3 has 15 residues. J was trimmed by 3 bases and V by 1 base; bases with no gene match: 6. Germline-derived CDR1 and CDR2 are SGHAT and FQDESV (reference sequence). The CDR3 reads CASSLVDRLFYEQYF. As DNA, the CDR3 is TGTGCCAGCAGCTTAGTGGACAGGCTTTTCTACGAGCAGTACTTC. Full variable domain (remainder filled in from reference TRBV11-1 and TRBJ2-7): EAEVAQSPRYKITEKSQAVAFWCDPISGHATLYWYRQILGQGPELLVQFQDESVVDDSQLPKDRFSAERLKGVDSTLKIQPAELGDSAMYLCASSLVDRLFYEQYFGPGTRLTVT.

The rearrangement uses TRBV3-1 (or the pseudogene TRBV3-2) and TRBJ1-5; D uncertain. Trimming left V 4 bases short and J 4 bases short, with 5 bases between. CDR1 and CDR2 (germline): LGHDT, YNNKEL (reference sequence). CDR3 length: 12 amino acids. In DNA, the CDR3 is TGTGCCAGCAGCCGAGTTAATCAGCCCCAGCATTTT. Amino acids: CASSRVNQPQHF.

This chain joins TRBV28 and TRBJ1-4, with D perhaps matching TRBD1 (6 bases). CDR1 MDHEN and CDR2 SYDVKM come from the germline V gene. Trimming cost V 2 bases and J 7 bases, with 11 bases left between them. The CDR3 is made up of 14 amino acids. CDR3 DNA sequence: TGTGCCAGCAGTTTACGTCTGGGGGCTGAAAAACTGTTTTTT. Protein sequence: CASSLRLGAEKLFF.

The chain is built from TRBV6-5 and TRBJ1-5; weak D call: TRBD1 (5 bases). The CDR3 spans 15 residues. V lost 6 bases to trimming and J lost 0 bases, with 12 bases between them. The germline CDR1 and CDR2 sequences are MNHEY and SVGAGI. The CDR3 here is CASRSTEHSNQPQHF. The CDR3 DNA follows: TGTGCCAGCAGATCGACAGAACATAGCAATCAGCCCCAGCATTTT.

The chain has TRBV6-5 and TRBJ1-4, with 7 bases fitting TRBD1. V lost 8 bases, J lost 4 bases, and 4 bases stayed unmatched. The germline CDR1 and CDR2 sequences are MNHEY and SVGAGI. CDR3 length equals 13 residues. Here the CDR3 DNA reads TGTGCCAGCCGGGGACAGTTTAATGAAAAACTGTTTTTT. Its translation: CASRGQFNEKLFF.

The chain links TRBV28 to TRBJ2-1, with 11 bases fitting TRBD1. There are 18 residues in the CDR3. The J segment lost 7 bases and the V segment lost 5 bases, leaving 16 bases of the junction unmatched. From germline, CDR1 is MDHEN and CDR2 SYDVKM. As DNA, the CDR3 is TGTGCCAGCAGTCCAAGTAATCGGGACAGGGGGTTAATGAATGAGCAGTTCTTC. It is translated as CASSPSNRDRGLMNEQFF. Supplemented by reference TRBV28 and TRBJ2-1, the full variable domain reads DVKVTQSSRYLVKRTGEKVFLECVQDMDHENMFWYRQDPGLGLRLIYFSYDVKMKEKGDIPEGYSVSREKKERFSLILESASTNQTSMYLCASSPSNRDRGLMNEQFFGPGTRLTVL.

The CDR3 region has the DNA TGTGCCAGCAGTTACTCCCAAGTTACAGGGGTGGATGGCTACACCTTC. The encoded protein is CASSYSQVTGVDGYTF. The chain recombines TRBV6-5 with TRBJ1-2; the match to TRBD1 covers 7 bases. The CDR3 totals 16 residues. Germline V gene lookup returns CDR1 MNHEY and CDR2 SVGAGI. V lost 0 bases, J lost 6 bases, and 10 bases stayed unmatched.

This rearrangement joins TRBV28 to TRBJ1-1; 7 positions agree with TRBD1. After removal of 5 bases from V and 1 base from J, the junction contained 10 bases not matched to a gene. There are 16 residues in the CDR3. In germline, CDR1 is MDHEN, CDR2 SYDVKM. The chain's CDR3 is CASSDRQGLGNTEAFF. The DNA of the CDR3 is TGTGCCAGCAGTGACCGACAGGGTCTGGGGAACACTGAAGCTTTCTTT.

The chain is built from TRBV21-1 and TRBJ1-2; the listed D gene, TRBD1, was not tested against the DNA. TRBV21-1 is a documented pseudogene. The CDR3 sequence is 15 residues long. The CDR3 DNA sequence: TGTGCCAGCAGCAACCAACCGACAGGGGAGTATGGCTACACCTTC. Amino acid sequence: CASSNQPTGEYGYTF.

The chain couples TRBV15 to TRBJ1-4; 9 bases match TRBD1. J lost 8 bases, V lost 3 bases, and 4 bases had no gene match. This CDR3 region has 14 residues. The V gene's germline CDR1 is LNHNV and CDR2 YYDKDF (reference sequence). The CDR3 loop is CATSRDRGFEKLFF. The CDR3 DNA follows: TGTGCCACCAGCAGGGACAGGGGATTCGAAAAACTGTTTTTT.

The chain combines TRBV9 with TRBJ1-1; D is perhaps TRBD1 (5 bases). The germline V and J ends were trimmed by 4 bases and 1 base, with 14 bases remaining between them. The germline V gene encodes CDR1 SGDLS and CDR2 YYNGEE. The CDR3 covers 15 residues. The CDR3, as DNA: TGTGCCAGCAGCCCTTGGGGAGGGACGAACACTGAAGCTTTCTTT. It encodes CASSPWGGTNTEAFF.

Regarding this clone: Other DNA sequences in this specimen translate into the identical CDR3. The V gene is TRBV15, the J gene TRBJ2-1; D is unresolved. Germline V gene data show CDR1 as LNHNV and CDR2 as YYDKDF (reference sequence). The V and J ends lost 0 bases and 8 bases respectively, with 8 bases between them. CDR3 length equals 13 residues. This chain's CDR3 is CATSRDRVDEQFF. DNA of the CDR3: TGTGCCACCAGCAGAGATCGGGTAGATGAGCAGTTCTTC.

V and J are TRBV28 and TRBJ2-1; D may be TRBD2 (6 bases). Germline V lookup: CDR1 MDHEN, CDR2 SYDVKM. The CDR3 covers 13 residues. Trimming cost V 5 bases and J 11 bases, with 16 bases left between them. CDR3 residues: CASSRDSNNQQFF. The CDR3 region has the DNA TGTGCCAGCAGTAGGGACTCCAACAACCAGCAGTTCTTC. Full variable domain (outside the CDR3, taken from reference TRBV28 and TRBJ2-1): DVKVTQSSRYLVKRTGEKVFLECVQDMDHENMFWYRQDPGLGLRLIYFSYDVKMKEKGDIPEGYSVSREKKERFSLILESASTNQTSMYLCASSRDSNNQQFFGPGTRLTVL.

CDR3 sequence (DNA): TGTGCCAGCATTTTCAGGTGGGACAGCCGGAATGAGCAGTTCTTC. This codes for CASIFRWDSRNEQFF. The chain combines TRBV28 with TRBJ2-1; TRBD1 matches 7 bases. The germline gives CDR1 MDHEN, CDR2 SYDVKM. This CDR3 is built from 15 residues. V was clipped by 7 bases and J by 7 bases; unmatched bases: 13.

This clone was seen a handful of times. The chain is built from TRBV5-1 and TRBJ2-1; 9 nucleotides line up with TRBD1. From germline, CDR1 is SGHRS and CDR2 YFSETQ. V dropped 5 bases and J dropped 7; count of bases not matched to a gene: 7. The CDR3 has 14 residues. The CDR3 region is CASRPTGGLNEQFF. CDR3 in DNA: TGCGCCAGCAGACCGACAGGGGGACTAAATGAGCAGTTCTTC.

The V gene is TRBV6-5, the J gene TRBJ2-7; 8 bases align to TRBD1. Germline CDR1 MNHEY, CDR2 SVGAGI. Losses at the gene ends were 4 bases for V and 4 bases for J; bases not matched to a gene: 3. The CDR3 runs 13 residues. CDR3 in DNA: TGTGCCAGCAGTTCGGACAGGGAATACGAGCAGTACTTC. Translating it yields CASSSDREYEQYF.